These 28 T cell receptor beta chains came from one sample sequenced in a study of T-cell reconstitution after alpha-beta-depleted transplantation in children. Preparation of the TCRbeta library involved a method that used unique molecular identifiers. TCRdb re-analysed the PCR reads in MiXCR, keeping a single row per CDR3 protein. Of approximately 170,000 distinct CDR3 sequences in the sample, around 10% were seen once. This specimen consisted of PBMCs, obtained before TCRalphabeta/CD19-depleted stem cell transplant. The origin of the receptors is a boy aged 2 to 10 with acute myeloid leukemia, due to receive a stem cell transplant.

This clonotype was seen repeatedly, ten times or more. The rearrangement links TRBV28 to TRBJ2-3; 12 bases align to TRBD1. From germline, CDR1 is MDHEN and CDR2 SYDVKM. This CDR3 is built from 16 residues. The V segment lost 2 bases and the J segment 6 bases; nucleotides outside the gene matches: 6. In DNA, the CDR3 is TGTGCCAGCAGTTTACCCGGGACAGGGGGCGAGGATACGCAGTATTTT. Encoded protein: CASSLPGTGGEDTQYF.

Ten or more counts support this clonotype. The rearrangement links TRBV27 to TRBJ2-1; no definite D call. This CDR3 region has 14 residues. V lost 7 bases to trimming and J lost 2 bases, with 12 bases between them. CDR1 is MNHEY and CDR2 is SMNVEV in the germline V gene (reference sequence). CDR3 loop: CASIPGPPYNEQFF. The CDR3 nucleotides are TGTGCCAGCATCCCCGGGCCCCCCTACAATGAGCAGTTCTTC.

This clonotype was seen repeatedly, ten times or more. This chain joins TRBV4-1 and TRBJ2-6; 7 bases line up with TRBD1. The V gene's germline CDR1 is MGHRA and CDR2 YSYEKL. There are 18 residues in the CDR3. After removal of 0 bases from V and 2 bases from J, the junction contained 7 bases not matched to a gene. The DNA for the CDR3 is TGCGCCAGCAGCCAAGAGAACAGGGGCTCTGCTGGGGCCAACGTCCTGACTTTC. Amino acids: CASSQENRGSAGANVLTF.

This clonotype was detected many times. V usage is TRBV5-1 and J usage is TRBJ1-6; no clear D. CDR3 length: 10 residues. Germline V lookup: CDR1 SGHRS, CDR2 YFSETQ. Trimming took off 4 bases at V and 10 bases at J, with 3 bases between the two ends. CDR3 bases: TGCGCCAGCAGCCCCTCACCCCTCCACTTT. This sequence encodes CASSPSPLHF.

Of note for this clonotype: Just one base apart from a much larger clone, this may be a read error. CDR3 in DNA: TGTGCCAGCAGCTTAGGTGTTGGGGGCGATGTGTCGAATGAGCAGTTCTTC. Its protein product is CASSLGVGGDVSNEQFF. V and J are TRBV7-8 and TRBJ2-1; maybe TRBD1 (6 bases). CDR1 SGHVS and CDR2 FQNEAQ come from the germline V gene. Trimming shortened V by 1 base and J by 7 bases, and 20 bases separated the two germline ends. The CDR3 totals 17 residues.

This clonotype was detected many times. V is TRBV12-3 or TRBV12-4 and J is TRBJ2-2; maybe TRBD1 (6 bases). This CDR3 is built from 15 residues. Trimming cost V 3 bases and J 5 bases, with 13 bases left between them. The CDR3 nucleotides are TGTGCCAGCAGTTTTTACCAGGGGAAGACCGGGGAGCTGTTTTTT. Protein sequence: CASSFYQGKTGELFF.

In its sample, this clonotype was seen many times. The chain carries TRBV5-6 and TRBJ2-5; 14 bases are shared with TRBD2. V lost 2 bases, J lost 1 base, and 7 bases stayed unmatched. The CDR3 has 18 amino acids. Germline-derived CDR1 and CDR2 are SGHDT and YYEEEE. The CDR3 is CASSLGTSGGSSQETQYF. The CDR3 DNA reads as TGTGCCAGCAGCTTAGGGACTAGCGGGGGTTCCTCCCAAGAGACCCAGTACTTC.

Ten or more counts support this clonotype. The J gene is TRBJ2-1, the V gene TRBV20-1, with TRBD2 matching over 11 bases. The CDR3 runs to 13 residues. CDR1 DFQATT and CDR2 SNEGSKA come from the germline V gene (reference sequence). Trimming at V came to 6 bases and at J to 7 bases, leaving 5 bases not matched to a gene. The CDR3 region has the DNA TGCAGTGCATGGACTAGCGGGCGGAATGAGCAGTTCTTC. Translating it yields CSAWTSGRNEQFF.

This clonotype showed up many times. The chain employs TRBV7-2 and TRBJ1-5; no clear D gene. The V and J ends lost 1 base and 7 bases respectively, with 8 bases between them. CDR1 is SGHTA, CDR2 FQGNSA, per germline. The CDR3 consists of 13 residues. CDR3 protein: CASSLDGWQPQHF. CDR3 in DNA: TGTGCCAGCAGCTTAGATGGGTGGCAGCCCCAGCATTTT.

The sample holds many counts of this clonotype. The chain carries TRBV5-1 and TRBJ2-1; possibly TRBD2 for D (5 bases). Germline values: CDR1 SGHRS, CDR2 YFSETQ. V lost 4 bases, J lost 8 bases, and 25 bases lay in between. This CDR3 is 17 amino acids long. CDR3 nucleotides: TGCGCCAGCAGCGAGGGCCGGGCAGGCGAGCAAGGCGATGAGCAGTTCTTC. Protein sequence: CASSEGRAGEQGDEQFF.

This clonotype has a count of ten or more. Its ends do not fully match the called genes, so a read error is possible. The chain has TRBV5-1 and TRBJ2-5; D remains ambiguous. The CDR3 length is 13 residues. Germline V lookup: CDR1 SGHRS, CDR2 YFSETQ. The CDR3 nucleotides are TGCGCCAGCAGCTTCACCATCCAAGATACCCAGTACTTC. This codes for CASSFTIQDTQYF. Drawing the rest from reference TRBV5-1 and TRBJ2-5, the complete variable domain is KAGVTQTPRYLIKTRGQQVTLSCSPISGHRSVSWYQQTPGQGLQFLFEYFSETQRNKGNFPGRFSGRQFSNSRSEMNVSTLELGDSALYLCASSFTIQDTQYFGPGTRLLVL.

In the case of this clonotype: Since a much larger clone is just one base distant, this may be a read error. The chain couples TRBV29-1 to TRBJ1-2; D is uncertain. V was clipped by 5 bases and J by 7 bases, with 11 bases between them. Germline V gene lookup returns CDR1 SQVTM and CDR2 ANQGSEA. CDR3 size: 11 residues. CDR3 in amino acids: CSVFTESGYTF. The CDR3, as DNA: TGCAGCGTTTTTACAGAGTCTGGCTACACCTTC.

This clonotype was counted at least ten times. The chain carries TRBV5-5 and TRBJ2-5, with 13 bases lining up with TRBD2. The V gene's germline CDR1 is SGHKS and CDR2 YYEKEE (reference sequence). Losses at the gene ends were 4 bases for V and 1 base for J; bases not matched to a gene: 4. CDR3 length equals 16 residues. In nucleotides, the CDR3 is TGTGCCAGCAGCCCCGGGACTAGCGGGGCCCAAGAGACCCAGTACTTC. Protein sequence: CASSPGTSGAQETQYF. Looking up the rest from reference TRBV5-5 and TRBJ2-5 gives the full variable domain: DAGVTQSPTHLIKTRGQQVTLRCSPISGHKSVSWYQQVLGQGPQFIFQYYEKEERGRGNFPDRFSARQFPNYSSELNVNALLLGDSALYLCASSPGTSGAQETQYFGPGTRLLVL.

This clonotype was observed at least ten times. The CDR3 nucleotides are TGCGCCAGCAGTGCCTACACAGGAGGCACTGAAGCTTTCTTT. Its translation: CASSAYTGGTEAFF. The J gene is TRBJ1-1, the V gene TRBV10-2, with D possibly being TRBD1 (5 bases). The germline V and J ends were trimmed by 4 bases and 4 bases, with 13 bases remaining between them. CDR3 length equals 14 residues. In germline, CDR1 is WSHSY, CDR2 SAAADI.

This clonotype occurred many times. V usage is TRBV7-2 and J usage is TRBJ2-7; no clear D. The CDR3 spans 14 residues. V was trimmed by 5 bases and J by 5 bases, leaving 16 bases between them. Per germline, CDR1 SGHTA and CDR2 FQGNSA. CDR3 DNA sequence: TGTGCCAGCAGCCCGGACCTAATTGGGGACGAGCAGTACGTC. Translating it yields CASSPDLIGDEQYV.

This clonotype was picked up many times. This chain connects TRBV6-1 to TRBJ1-1; D remains unclear. CDR3 length: 16 residues. Trimming left V 5 bases short and J 4 bases short, with 20 bases between. Per germline, CDR1 MNHNS and CDR2 SASEGT. CDR3 sequence reads: CASSPTLGDRATEAFF. Written as DNA, the CDR3 is TGTGCCAGCAGTCCTACGTTGGGAGATAGGGCCACTGAAGCTTTCTTT.

This clonotype was recorded at least ten times. The rearrangement links TRBV4-2 to TRBJ2-7; 12 bases agree with TRBD2. The V segment lost 3 bases and the J segment 2 bases; nucleotides outside the gene matches: 8. CDR3 length equals 17 residues. Germline CDR1 reads LGHNA; CDR2 reads YNFKEQ. CDR3 sequence reads: CASSHRLAGVSTYEQYF. The CDR3 nucleotides are TGTGCCAGCAGCCACCGACTAGCGGGAGTCAGCACCTACGAGCAGTACTTC.

In its sample, this clonotype was seen many times. The V gene is TRBV12-3 or TRBV12-4, the J gene TRBJ1-1; 8 positions match TRBD1. The CDR3 consists of 15 residues. V dropped 3 bases and J dropped 4; count of bases not matched to a gene: 7. This CDR3 is CASSFRAGGGTEAFF. CDR3 in DNA: TGTGCCAGCAGTTTTAGGGCAGGGGGCGGCACTGAAGCTTTCTTT.

This clonotype was found many times. V usage is TRBV5-1 and J usage is TRBJ2-7, with D maybe TRBD2 (5 bases). The ends were cut back, 0 bases at V and 2 bases at J, with 12 bases in the middle. The germline V gene encodes CDR1 SGHRS and CDR2 YFSETQ. The CDR3 length is 15 residues. CDR3 region: CASSLGGSEPYEQYF. CDR3 bases: TGCGCCAGCAGCTTGGGGGGTAGCGAGCCCTACGAGCAGTACTTC.

This clonotype was counted many times. The chain couples TRBV6-5 to TRBJ2-3, with 10 bases fitting TRBD1. The CDR3 extends over 15 amino acids. Germline V gene sequence: CDR1 MNHEY, CDR2 SVGAGI. The J segment lost 4 bases and the V segment lost 5 bases, leaving 6 bases of the junction unmatched. CDR3 in amino acids: CASSPKTGGSDTQYF. CDR3 DNA sequence: TGTGCCAGCAGTCCAAAGACAGGGGGCTCAGATACGCAGTATTTT.

Comment on this clonotype: Given a much more abundant clone one base away, this may be a read error. V is TRBV7-3 and J is TRBJ2-1; D gene unclear. This CDR3 is built from 13 residues. V was cut by 4 bases and J by 6 bases, with 10 bases left in between. CDR1 and CDR2 (germline): SGHTA, FQGTGA. CDR3: CASSSILGNEQFF. The CDR3 nucleotides read TGTGCCAGCAGCTCCATACTTGGCAATGAGCAGTTCTTC.

In this sample, this clonotype turned up many times. This sequence joins TRBV7-2 and TRBJ2-3; TRBD2 matches at 13 bases. Germline V CDR1 and CDR2: SGHTA, FQGNSA. V shed 8 bases, J shed 0 bases, and the junction held 5 bases outside the gene matches. CDR3 length: 16 amino acids. CDR3 sequence: CASSWTSGGSTDTQYF. CDR3 sequence (DNA): TGTGCCAGCTCCTGGACTAGCGGGGGTAGCACAGATACGCAGTATTTT.

In the case of this clonotype: A much larger clone lies a single base off, so this may be a read error. V usage is TRBV7-8 and J usage is TRBJ1-1; tentative D call: TRBD1 (6 bases). The germline V gene encodes CDR1 SGHVS and CDR2 FQNEAQ. This CDR3 has 15 amino acids. The CDR3 reads CTSSFQGSWTTEAFF. The DNA of the CDR3 is TGTACCAGCAGCTTCCAGGGGTCGTGGACCACTGAAGCTTTCTTT.

This clonotype was detected ten times or more. V and J are TRBV3-1 and TRBJ2-3; TRBD2 agrees at 8 bases. Unmatched junction bases numbered 6, after V lost 0 bases and J lost 4 bases. This CDR3 region has 16 residues. Germline loops: CDR1 LGHDT, CDR2 YNNKEL (reference sequence). DNA of the CDR3: TGTGCCAGCAGCCAAGATGGACTAGCTGAGGCAGATACGCAGTATTTT. The encoded protein is CASSQDGLAEADTQYF.

In this sample, this clonotype turned up many times. V gene TRBV7-9 combines with J gene TRBJ2-2; unclear D gene. Trimming stripped 3 bases from V and 0 bases from J, with 11 bases between. Germline V gives CDR1 SEHNR, CDR2 FQNEAQ (reference sequence). The CDR3 is 16 residues long. The CDR3 protein is CASSFGLPPNTGELFF. The CDR3 bases are TGTGCCAGCAGCTTCGGCCTGCCCCCGAACACCGGGGAGCTGTTTTTT.

This clonotype was seen at least ten times. The V gene is TRBV28, the J gene TRBJ2-2; D remains ambiguous. V lost 2 bases, J lost 3 bases, and 10 bases lay in between. Germline loops: CDR1 MDHEN, CDR2 SYDVKM. This CDR3 comprises 15 residues. The DNA for the CDR3 is TGTGCCAGCAGTTTAGAAGTGTCCTACACCGGGGAGCTGTTTTTT. Translating it yields CASSLEVSYTGELFF.

This clonotype was seen repeatedly, ten times or more. The chain employs TRBV4-1 and TRBJ1-4, with a weak D call TRBD1 (5 bases). V shed 2 bases and J shed 4 bases, with 8 bases lying between them. Germline lookup yields CDR1 MGHRA and CDR2 YSYEKL. CDR3 size: 14 residues. CDR3 amino acids: CASSQTGVNEKLFF. CDR3 coding DNA: TGCGCCAGCAGCCAAACGGGGGTTAATGAAAAACTGTTTTTT.

This clonotype was recorded many times. DNA of the CDR3: TGTGCCAGCAGATCCCTAGCGGGAGGTGGATTCACCGGGGAGCTGTTTTTT. Protein product: CASRSLAGGGFTGELFF. The chain recombines TRBV12-3 or TRBV12-4 with TRBJ2-2; TRBD2 matches at 11 bases. The CDR3 runs to 17 residues. V gave up 6 bases and J gave up 4 bases; unmatched junction bases: 10.